This TCR beta chain was profiled in a study of CD4 T cells in relation to SARS-CoV-2 and coronaviruses. About this clone: Its antigen remains unknown.

The V and J ends lost 5 bases and 5 bases respectively, with 16 bases between them. Germline V CDR1 and CDR2: SNHLY, FYNNEI. The CDR3 is 14 amino acids. Repertoires were generated with immunoSEQ multiplex PCR, while TCRdb's copy carries only in-frame clones and drops some. The data contain 20,000 to 30,000 clones, about two thirds of them singletons. Before the COVID-19 pandemic, during about 2010-2018, CD4+ T cells were taken from unexposed donors. The cells were cultured for approximately 10 days before CD4+ T cells were isolated. Material for sequencing was CD4+ T cells from PBMCs, cultured in vitro. The chain has TRBV2 and TRBJ2-7; tentative D call: TRBD2 (6 bases). The source of this sequence is a human donor in good health. The CDR3 here is CASSPRAGPNEQYF. CDR3 nucleotides: TGTGCCAGCAGTCCGCGGGCGGGACCCAACGAGCAGTACTTC.